These 21 T cell receptor beta chains originate from one sample sequenced in a study of blood T cells in healthy people across ages. Combining a sample-barcoded 5' primer with a J-beta primer mix, a second PCR ran for roughly 7 to 11 cycles. Using its own MiXCR run on the 5' RACE reads, TCRdb lists one record per CDR3 protein. The table records 540,000 or so distinct CDR3 sequences, around half of them present only once. The source material was blood. These receptors were obtained from an elderly man in good health.

Many counts were recorded for this clonotype. The CDR3, as DNA: TGTGCCAGCAAAGGGGATGACTATGGCTACACCTTC. As protein: CASKGDDYGYTF. The rearrangement links TRBV27 to TRBJ1-2; D might be TRBD1 (5 bases). The ends were cut back, 7 bases at V and 3 bases at J, with 9 bases in the middle. This CDR3 has 12 residues. Germline CDR1 is MNHEY and CDR2 is SMNVEV (reference sequence).

Turning to this clonotype: One base away lies a much larger clone, so this may be a sequencing read error. The V call is TRBV4-2, the J call TRBJ2-5; no definite D call. V lost 0 bases to trimming and J lost 11 bases, with 22 bases between them. The CDR3 has 16 residues. Germline V gene data show CDR1 as LGHNA and CDR2 as YNFKEQ. The CDR3 loop is CASSQEGNWIANEQYF. The CDR3 DNA follows: TGTGCCAGCAGCCAAGAGGGAAACTGGATCGCCAATGAGCAGTACTTC.

The V and J genes are TRBV6-2 or TRBV6-3 and TRBJ2-3; D is perhaps TRBD1 or TRBD2 (5 bases each). CDR1 MNHEY and CDR2 SVGEGT come from the germline V gene. The CDR3 has 15 residues. V was pared by 0 bases and J by 4 bases, with 11 bases between. CDR3 sequence reads: CASSYSIQGADTQYF. For the CDR3, the DNA is TGTGCCAGCAGTTACTCGATCCAGGGAGCAGATACGCAGTATTTT.

This clonotype was found many times. This chain's CDR3 is CASSPGRQGTYEQYF. For the CDR3, the DNA is TGTGCCAGCAGCCCAGGAAGGCAGGGGACCTACGAGCAGTACTTC. V gene TRBV7-8 combines with J gene TRBJ2-7, with D tentatively TRBD1 (6 bases). The CDR3 contains 15 residues. Germline values: CDR1 SGHVS, CDR2 FQNEAQ. Trimming stripped 5 bases from V and 2 bases from J, with 16 bases between.

V usage is TRBV9 and J usage is TRBJ2-1; D remains unclear. The end of the DNA is better explained by TRBJ2-7, so the J call may be wrong. The germline V gene encodes CDR1 SGDLS and CDR2 YYNGEE. The CDR3 extends over 17 amino acids. The CDR3 region is CASSVGREPVSYNEQYF. In DNA form, the CDR3 reads TGTGCCAGCAGCGTAGGACGAGAGCCTGTTTCCTACAATGAGCAGTACTTC.

The chain links TRBV20-1 to TRBJ2-7, with TRBD1 identical over 10 bases. The CDR3 is 16 amino acids. In germline, CDR1 is DFQATT, CDR2 SNEGSKA (reference sequence). J was trimmed by 5 bases and V by 3 bases; bases with no gene match: 13. DNA for the CDR3: TGCAGTGCTAGTCGTGAGGGGGGACAGGGGATTCACGAGCAGTACTTC. Translating it yields CSASREGGQGIHEQYF.

The chain has TRBV29-1 and TRBJ2-1; D gene unclear. The germline gives CDR1 SQVTM, CDR2 ANQGSEA. Between the trimmed V and J ends, which lost 6 bases and 4 bases, there was a span of 7 bases. This CDR3 has 11 residues. The CDR3 bases are TGCAGCGTACCGAGGTACAATGAGCAGTTCTTC. Residues: CSVPRYNEQFF.

This chain links TRBV18 with TRBJ2-1; possibly TRBD2 for D (5 bases). The CDR3 spans 14 residues. Trimming cost V 3 bases and J 2 bases, with 8 bases left between them. CDR1 and CDR2 (germline): KGHSH, LQKENI. This CDR3 is CASSPASTYNEQFF. The CDR3, as DNA: TGTGCCAGCTCACCGGCTAGCACCTACAATGAGCAGTTCTTC.

At least ten counts were recorded for this clonotype. The chain couples TRBV6-5 to TRBJ2-7; D unresolved. V lost 5 bases and J lost 2, with 16 bases in between. The CDR3 covers 15 residues. Germline V lookup: CDR1 MNHEY, CDR2 SVGAGI. CDR3 DNA: TGTGCCAGCAGTGGGGAAAACTCCAGGACCTACGAGCAGTACTTC. Protein: CASSGENSRTYEQYF.

The chain links TRBV7-9 to TRBJ1-2, with D maybe TRBD1 (5 bases). The germline gives CDR1 SEHNR, CDR2 FQNEAQ (reference sequence). V lost 0 bases to trimming and J lost 8 bases, with 10 bases between them. The CDR3 has 13 residues. DNA for the CDR3: TGTGCCAGCAGCTTAGCCGGGGCGCTAGGCTACACCTTC. Amino acid sequence: CASSLAGALGYTF.

The table lists this clonotype with a few counts. J is TRBJ2-1 and V is TRBV7-3; no definite D call. V dropped 3 bases and J dropped 1 base, with 10 bases sitting between them. The CDR3 runs 15 residues. CDR1 SGHTA and CDR2 FQGTGA come from the germline V gene. CDR3 coding DNA: TGTGCCAGCAGCTTGGGGTCGGTGTCCTACAATGAGCAGTTCTTC. This translates into CASSLGSVSYNEQFF.

This sequence joins TRBV24-1 and TRBJ2-7; 12 bases line up with TRBD2. Germline CDR1 KGHDR, CDR2 SFDVKD. The V gene end was trimmed by 4 bases and the J gene end by 4 bases; junction bases not matched to a gene: 7. CDR3 size: 16 residues. This chain's CDR3 is CATSDPTSGGRYEQYF. As DNA, the CDR3 is TGTGCCACCAGTGACCCTACTAGCGGGGGGCGATACGAGCAGTACTTC.

The J gene is TRBJ2-7, the V gene TRBV6-2 or TRBV6-3, with 7 bases lining up with TRBD1. Germline CDR1 MNHEY, CDR2 SVGEGT. Germline trimming cut 6 bases from V and 2 bases from J; bases unmatched to any gene: 7. This CDR3 has 14 amino acids. CDR3 DNA: TGTGCCAGCAGCCTCCTGGACAGGACCTACGAGCAGTACTTC. Translation: CASSLLDRTYEQYF.

The table lists this clonotype with a few counts. This chain connects TRBV28 to TRBJ2-7, with TRBD2 matching over 8 bases. Germline lookup yields CDR1 MDHEN and CDR2 SYDVKM. V shed 5 bases, J shed 1 base, and the junction held 4 bases outside the gene matches. This CDR3 comprises 14 residues. The CDR3 region has the DNA TGTGCCAGCAGTAGCGGGGGCCTATCCTACGAGCAGTACTTC. This encodes CASSSGGLSYEQYF.

Written as DNA, the CDR3 is TGTGCCAGCACCCCTCTAGGAGACGACTCCTACGAGCAGTACTTC. Its translation: CASTPLGDDSYEQYF. The chain joins TRBV27 to TRBJ2-7; D unclear. The V end was cut by 7 bases, the J end by 0 bases, with 16 bases between. CDR3 length equals 15 residues. In germline, CDR1 is MNHEY, CDR2 SMNVEV (reference sequence).

The rearrangement links TRBV20-1 to TRBJ2-4; D not resolved. With the DNA end fitting TRBJ2-7 better, the J assignment may be wrong. This CDR3 has 13 amino acids. Per the germline V gene, CDR1 is DFQATT and CDR2 is SNEGSKA (reference sequence). CDR3 DNA sequence: TGCAGTGCTCCTAGGCCCTCCCAGGACGAGCAGTACTTC. Its protein product is CSAPRPSQDEQYF.

This clonotype was seen many times. The CDR3 nucleotides read TGTGCCAGCAAGACAGACTTTGGCACAGATACGCAGTATTTT. It translates to CASKTDFGTDTQYF. This rearrangement joins TRBV6-5 to TRBJ2-3, with D possibly being TRBD1 (5 bases). Germline values: CDR1 MNHEY, CDR2 SVGAGI. Trimming pared 7 bases from V and 1 base from J, leaving 12 bases between. CDR3 length: 14 amino acids.

This clonotype was observed a few times. The V call is TRBV10-2, the J call TRBJ1-1; TRBD1 might be the D (6 bases). This CDR3 contains 13 residues. The V gene lost 3 bases and the J gene lost 6 bases, with 11 bases spanning the gap. The germline gives CDR1 WSHSY, CDR2 SAAADI. The DNA for the CDR3 is TGCGCCAGCAGTGAAGGCAGGGGCGCTGAAGCTTTCTTT. It is translated as CASSEGRGAEAFF.

Regarding this clonotype: Sequence at one end of the junction differs from germline and may be a read error. The chain recombines TRBV20-1 with TRBJ2-4; TRBD2 aligns across 8 bases. The end of the DNA is better explained by TRBJ2-7, so the J call may be wrong. CDR1 and CDR2 from the germline V gene are DFQATT and SNEGSKA (reference sequence). This CDR3 has 14 residues. DNA of the CDR3: TGCGGTGCTAGAGATTCAGCGGGAGTAGCCGAGCAGTACTTC. This encodes CGARDSAGVAEQYF.

The chain carries TRBV18 and TRBJ2-1; D is possibly TRBD1 (5 bases). V lost 2 bases to trimming and J lost 2 bases, with 7 bases between them. The CDR3 has 14 amino acids. From germline, CDR1 is KGHSH and CDR2 LQKENI. CDR3 sequence (DNA): TGTGCCAGCTCACCAAGGGGCCCCTACAATGAGCAGTTCTTC. As protein: CASSPRGPYNEQFF.

This rearrangement joins TRBV6-7 to TRBJ2-5; tentative D call: TRBD1 (5 bases). TRBV6-7 is designated an ORF whose function remains uncertain. CDR3 length equals 15 residues. Trimming pared 2 bases from V and 5 bases from J, leaving 15 bases between. CDR3 in DNA: TGTGCCAGCAGTTACCTTCGGAAAGGGGTTGAGACCCAGTACTTC. As protein: CASSYLRKGVETQYF.